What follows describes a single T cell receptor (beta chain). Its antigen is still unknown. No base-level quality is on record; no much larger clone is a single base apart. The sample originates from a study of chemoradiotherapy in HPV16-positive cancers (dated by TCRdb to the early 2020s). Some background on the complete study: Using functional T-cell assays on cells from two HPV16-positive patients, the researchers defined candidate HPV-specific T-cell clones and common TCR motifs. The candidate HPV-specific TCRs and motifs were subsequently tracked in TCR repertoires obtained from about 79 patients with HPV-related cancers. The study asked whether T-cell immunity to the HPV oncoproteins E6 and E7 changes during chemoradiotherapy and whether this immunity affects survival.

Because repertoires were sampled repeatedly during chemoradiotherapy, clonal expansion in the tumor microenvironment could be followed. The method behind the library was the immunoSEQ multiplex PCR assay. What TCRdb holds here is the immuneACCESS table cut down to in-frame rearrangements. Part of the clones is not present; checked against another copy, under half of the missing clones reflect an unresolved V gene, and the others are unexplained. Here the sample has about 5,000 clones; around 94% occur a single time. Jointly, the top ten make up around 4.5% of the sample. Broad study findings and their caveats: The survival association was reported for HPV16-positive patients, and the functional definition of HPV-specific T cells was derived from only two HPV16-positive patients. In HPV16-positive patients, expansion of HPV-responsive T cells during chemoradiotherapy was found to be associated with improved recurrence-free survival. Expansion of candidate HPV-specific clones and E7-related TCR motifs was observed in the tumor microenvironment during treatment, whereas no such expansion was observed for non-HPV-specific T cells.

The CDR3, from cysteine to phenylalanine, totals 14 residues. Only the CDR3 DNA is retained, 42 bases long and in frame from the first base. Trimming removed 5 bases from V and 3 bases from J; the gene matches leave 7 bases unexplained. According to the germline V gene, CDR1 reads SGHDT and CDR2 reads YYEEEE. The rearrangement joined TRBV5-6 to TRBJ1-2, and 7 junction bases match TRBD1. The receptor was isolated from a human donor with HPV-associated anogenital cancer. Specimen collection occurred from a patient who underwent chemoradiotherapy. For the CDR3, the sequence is CASRDRGGDYGYTF. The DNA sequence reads TGTGCCAGCAGGGATAGAGGGGGCGACTATGGCTACACCTTC. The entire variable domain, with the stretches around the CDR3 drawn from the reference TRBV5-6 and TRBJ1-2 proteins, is DAGVTQSPTHLIKTRGQQVTLRCSPKSGHDTVSWYQQALGQGPQFIFQYYEEEERQRGNFPDRFSGHQFPNYSSELNVNALLLGDSALYLCASRDRGGDYGYTFGSGTRLTVV.